These 5 T cell receptor beta chains came from one sample sequenced in a study of T-cell memory formation after mild COVID-19. TCRdb recomputed calls from the 5' RACE reads with MiXCR, one row per CDR3 protein. The sample lists 550,000 to 650,000 distinct CDR3 sequences; 17% were seen once. Sequencing was done on a sample of PBMCs or a T cell subset sorted from them (not recorded which). All receptors come from an adult woman who had mild COVID-19 (a few samples of this study predate the infection). Cell type and time point are not known.

This sequence joins TRBV5-1 and TRBJ1-5, with D tentatively TRBD1 (6 bases). Germline-derived CDR1 and CDR2 are SGHRS and YFSETQ. The CDR3 spans 14 residues. V lost 4 bases and J 6 bases, leaving 14 bases between the germline ends. The CDR3 sequence: CASSAGTSGQPQHF. The CDR3 coding sequence is TGCGCCAGCAGCGCCGGGACATCTGGTCAGCCCCAGCATTTT.

The V and J genes are TRBV7-3 and TRBJ2-5; 16 bases line up with TRBD2. The V gene end was trimmed by 3 bases and the J gene end by 1 base; junction bases not matched to a gene: 5. The CDR3 is made up of 18 amino acids. The germline CDR1 and CDR2 sequences are SGHTA and FQGTGA. Written as DNA, the CDR3 is TGTGCCAGCAGCTTGGGGACTAGCGGGAGGGCCAGCCAAGAGACCCAGTACTTC. Amino acid sequence: CASSLGTSGRASQETQYF.

The chain employs TRBV19 and TRBJ2-1, with 8 positions matching TRBD1. The junction had 2 bases not matched to a gene; V was cut back by 1 base and J by 6 bases. CDR1 and CDR2 from the germline V gene are LNHDA and SQIVND (reference sequence). There are 14 residues in the CDR3. The CDR3 DNA is TGTGCCAGTAGTATAGGGGGACAGGTCAATGAGCAGTTCTTC. Encoded protein: CASSIGGQVNEQFF.

The chain joins TRBV3-1 to TRBJ2-3; no definite D call. This CDR3 spans 15 amino acids. V was clipped by 1 base and J by 3 bases, with 11 bases between them. CDR1 and CDR2 from the germline V gene are LGHDT and YNNKEL (reference sequence). The CDR3 loop reads CASSQVLGPTDTQYF. For the CDR3, the DNA is TGTGCCAGCAGCCAAGTTCTTGGACCTACAGATACGCAGTATTTT.

V gene TRBV5-1 combines with J gene TRBJ2-7, with D perhaps assigned TRBD1 or TRBD2 (5 bases each). With 5 bases removed from V and 2 bases from J, the gap between germline ends came to 11 bases. From germline, CDR1 is SGHRS and CDR2 YFSETQ. The CDR3 runs to 13 residues. CDR3 sequence: CASRTGHPYEQYF. The CDR3, as DNA: TGCGCCAGCAGAACGGGGCACCCCTACGAGCAGTACTTC.